The clone carrying this T cell receptor (beta chain) appeared a single time. The data were obtained in a study of blood T cell repertoires in COVID-19. Study information: From the United States, Italy and Spain came samples of acute and convalescent COVID-19.

The germline V and J ends were trimmed by 7 bases and 4 bases, with 11 bases remaining between them. The CDR3 length is 13 residues. CDR1 and CDR2 (germline): MNHEY, SVGAGI. Study processing details: Counts of nucleated cells, estimated from reference gene primer amplification, were obtained. Profiled with immunoSEQ multiplex PCR; TCRdb holds only in-frame clones, not every one. D and trimming were read from the DNA, whereas the V and J calls and clone size are those reported in that table. The sample contains 350,000 to 400,000 clones, 80% to 90% of which appear only once. Donors in Cohort 3 counted as recovered after two negative PCRs, clearance, or symptom resolution.

The sequence derives from a man younger than 30 who had recovered from COVID-19. The sequencing input was PBMCs or T cells enriched from blood (not recorded which). The rearrangement joins TRBV6-5 to TRBJ1-5; tentatively, D is TRBD1 (6 bases). The CDR3 nucleotides are TGTGCCAGCATCGAGGGGACAAATCAGCCCCAGCATTTT. Its protein is CASIEGTNQPQHF.